The clone carrying this TCR beta chain was seen many times. Its antigen is not known. The V and J ends lost 5 bases and 6 bases respectively, with 11 bases between them. Germline CDR1 reads MGHDK; CDR2 reads SYGVNS. There are 12 residues in the CDR3. These data belong to a study of T-cell reconstitution after alpha-beta-depleted transplantation in children. General observations from the study: Several hundred expanded graft clones reportedly were the source of alpha-beta T cells about two months after transplant.

Unique molecular identifiers tagged the TCRbeta library. TCRdb re-called the PCR reads with MiXCR, one entry per CDR3 protein. The sample includes about 32,000 distinct CDR3 sequences, under 7.5% of them seen just once. The sequence derives from a child younger than two who had a stem cell transplant for acute myeloid leukemia, so the T cells may come from the graft donor. The starting material was peripheral blood, obtained 60 days after TCRalphabeta/CD19-depleted stem cell transplant. V gene TRBV25-1 combines with J gene TRBJ2-7, with D possibly being TRBD2 (6 bases). The CDR3 region is CASSPGGGEQYF. In nucleotides, the CDR3 is TGTGCCAGCAGTCCCGGGGGAGGCGAGCAGTACTTC.